This is a list of T cell receptor beta chains from one sample in a study of T-cell memory formation after mild COVID-19. MiXCR was run by TCRdb on the 5' RACE reads, yielding one entry per CDR3 protein. The table includes about 200,000 distinct CDR3 sequences, just over 9.5% detected once. The sample comprised PBMCs or a T cell subset sorted from them (not recorded which). The source of these receptors is a young man who had mild COVID-19 (a few samples of this study predate the infection). Cell type and time point are not known. CDR3s leave out the opening cysteine and the closing phenylalanine or tryptophan. A D gene is named only where the DNA matches it firmly.

>TRBV5-1|TRBD2|TRBJ2-1
ASSLGSSGGIDEQF
>TRBV7-2|TRBD2|TRBJ2-3
ASRRTSGGAQTQY
>TRBV7-2|NA|TRBJ1-1
ASRIRQNTEAF
>TRBV2|NA|TRBJ2-5
ASSREETQY
>TRBV24-1|TRBD1|TRBJ2-3
ATSDPGQGTDTQY
>TRBV2|NA|TRBJ2-3
ARGASTDTQY
>TRBV4-3|NA|TRBJ1-1
ASSQADTEAF
>TRBV10-3|TRBD1|TRBJ2-7
AMRSGQGGAYEQY
>TRBV12-5|NA|TRBJ2-5
ASGFSRETQY
>TRBV28|NA|TRBJ2-5
ASSRVGWQETQY
>TRBV4-1|TRBD1|TRBJ2-4
ASSQPSRGRGNIQY
>TRBV2|NA|TRBJ2-2
ASSEVGQNTGELF
>TRBV6-2/TRBV6-3|NA|TRBJ2-3
ASRQDSTDTQY
>TRBV9|NA|TRBJ1-6
ASSPGGGSPLH
>TRBV9|TRBD2|TRBJ2-2
ASMPGGPTGELF
>TRBV2|NA|TRBJ1-6
ARATGPSNSPLH
>TRBV15|NA|TRBJ2-5
ATSRVQAETQY
>TRBV7-2|NA|TRBJ1-1
ASSLAPGAGEAF
>TRBV24-1|NA|TRBJ2-3
ATSDPGEKSTDTQY
>TRBV19|NA|TRBJ1-1
ASSTRTASNTEAF
>TRBV6-2/TRBV6-3|NA|TRBJ2-7
ASGRIPSYEQY
>TRBV6-1|NA|TRBJ1-4
AGHRSYNEKLF
>TRBV6-5|TRBD1|TRBJ1-2
ASRLTGVNYPTLT
>TRBV12-3/TRBV12-4|TRBD2|TRBJ2-1
ASSWGSGAMDEQF
>TRBV4-1|NA|TRBJ2-7
ASRLDSYEQY
>TRBV7-2|TRBD2|TRBJ2-1
ASRIAGGLNNEQF
>TRBV7-2|NA|TRBJ2-7
ASSGRGSAYEQY
>TRBV20-1|NA|TRBJ1-6
SARDNSGRRGDSPLH
>TRBV12-3/TRBV12-4|NA|TRBJ2-1
ASRAPGGRSYNEQF
>TRBV6-5|TRBD2|TRBJ2-2
ASSTLLRGGFRELF
>TRBV9|NA|TRBJ2-3
ASRGRTNTDTQY
>TRBV5-8|TRBD1|TRBJ1-1
ASSSGQRRGAF
>TRBV7-9|NA|TRBJ1-6
ASSFSTEYSPLH
>TRBV12-3/TRBV12-4|NA|TRBJ1-5
ASRVSNQPQH
>TRBV20-1|TRBD1|TRBJ1-4
SARDSPNEKLF
>TRBV12-3/TRBV12-4|NA|TRBJ1-2
ASRIRGTYGYT
>TRBV7-2|NA|TRBJ1-4
ASSLGVQRGLF
>TRBV11-2|NA|TRBJ2-3
ASSTRVDTQY
>TRBV2|NA|TRBJ2-6
ASKLATAGANVLT